This record covers a single T cell receptor beta chain. Its cognate antigen is unknown. Produced via immunoSEQ multiplex PCR; TCRdb's table is partial and in-frame only. The sample consists of tens of thousands of clones, 88% of them appearing once. This sample is part of a study of T cell responses to AZD1222 COVID-19 vaccine. Points from the study as a whole: Nearly half of the spike-specific TCRs reportedly recognize variant regions that carry no mutations.

Germline CDR1 SGHRS, CDR2 YFSETQ. V lost 2 bases, J lost 4 bases, and 16 bases lay in between. The CDR3 totals 17 residues. The clonotype originates from an adult who received the AZD1222 COVID-19 vaccine. This sample comprised peripheral blood, obtained 28 days after the second AZD1222 dose. This chain joins TRBV5-1 and TRBJ2-6; possibly TRBD1 or TRBD2 for D (5 bases each). The CDR3 loop reads CASSLPGTAGGANVLTF. In DNA, the CDR3 is TGCGCCAGCAGCTTACCCGGGACCGCCGGGGGGGCCAACGTCCTGACTTTC.